This T cell receptor (beta chain) was retrieved from a study of blood T cell repertoires in COVID-19. Background on the study: The United States, Italy and Spain provided the acute and convalescent COVID-19 samples.

Repertoires were generated with immunoSEQ multiplex PCR, while TCRdb's copy carries only in-frame clones and drops some. Of fewer than 250,000 clones in the sample, around 90% were seen once. The CDR3 totals 17 residues. V lost 0 bases, J lost 1 base, and 14 bases lay in between. CDR1 is SGDLS and CDR2 is YYNGEE in the germline V gene. This clonotype was sampled from a man aged 30-40 years with COVID-19, enrolled during active disease. Sequenced: peripheral blood. The chain combines TRBV9 with TRBJ2-4, with TRBD2 as a possible D gene (6 bases). CDR3 region: CASSVAGDSVAKNIQYF. As DNA, the CDR3 is TGTGCCAGCAGCGTAGCGGGGGACTCCGTGGCCAAAAACATTCAGTACTTC.